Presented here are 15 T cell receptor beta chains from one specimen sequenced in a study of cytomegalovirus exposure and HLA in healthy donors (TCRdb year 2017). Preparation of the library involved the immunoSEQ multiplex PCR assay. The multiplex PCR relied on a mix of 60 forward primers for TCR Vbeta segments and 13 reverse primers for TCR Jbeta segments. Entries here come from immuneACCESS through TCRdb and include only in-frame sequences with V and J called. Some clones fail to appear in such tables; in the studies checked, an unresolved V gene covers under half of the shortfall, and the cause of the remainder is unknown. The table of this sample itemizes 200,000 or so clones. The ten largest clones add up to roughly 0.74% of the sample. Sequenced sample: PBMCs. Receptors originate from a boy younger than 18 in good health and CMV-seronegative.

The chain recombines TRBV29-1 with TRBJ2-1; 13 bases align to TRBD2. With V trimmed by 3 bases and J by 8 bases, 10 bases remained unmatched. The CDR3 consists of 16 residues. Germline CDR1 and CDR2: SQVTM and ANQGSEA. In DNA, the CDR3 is TGCAGCGTTGATGGGGGAGGACTAGCGGGGGTGGATGAGCAGTTCTTC. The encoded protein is CSVDGGGLAGVDEQFF.

The CDR3 sequence: CASSSNLYRNTIYF. CDR3 DNA: TGTGCCAGCAGTTCAAACCTCTATAGAAACACCATATATTTT. The chain employs TRBV28 and TRBJ1-3; D ambiguous. The CDR3 totals 14 residues. V was trimmed by 4 bases and J by 5 bases, leaving 12 bases between them. The germline gives CDR1 MDHEN, CDR2 SYDVKM.

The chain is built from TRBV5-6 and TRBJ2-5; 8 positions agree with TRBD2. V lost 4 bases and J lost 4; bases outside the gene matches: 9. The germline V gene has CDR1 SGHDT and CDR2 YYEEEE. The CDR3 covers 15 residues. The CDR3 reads CASSLKLAGGETQYF. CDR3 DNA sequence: TGTGCCAGCAGCCTAAAACTGGCGGGGGGAGAGACCCAGTACTTC.

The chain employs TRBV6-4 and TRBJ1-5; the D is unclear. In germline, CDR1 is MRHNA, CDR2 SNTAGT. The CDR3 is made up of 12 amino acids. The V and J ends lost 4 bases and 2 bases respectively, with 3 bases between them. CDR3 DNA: TGTGCCAGCAGTGTAGGCAATCAGCCCCAGCATTTT. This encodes CASSVGNQPQHF.

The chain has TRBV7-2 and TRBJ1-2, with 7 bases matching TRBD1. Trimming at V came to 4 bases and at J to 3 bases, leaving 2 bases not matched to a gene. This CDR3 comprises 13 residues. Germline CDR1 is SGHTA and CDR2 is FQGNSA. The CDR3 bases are TGTGCCAGCAGCTCGGGACAGTACTATGGCTACACCTTC. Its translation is CASSSGQYYGYTF.

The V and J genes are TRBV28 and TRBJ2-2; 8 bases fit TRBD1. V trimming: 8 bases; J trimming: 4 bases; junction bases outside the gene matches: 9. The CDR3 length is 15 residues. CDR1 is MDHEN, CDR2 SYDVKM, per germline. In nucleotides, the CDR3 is TGTGCCAGCGGACCGACAGGGGCTGGCACCGGGGAGCTGTTTTTT. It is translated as CASGPTGAGTGELFF. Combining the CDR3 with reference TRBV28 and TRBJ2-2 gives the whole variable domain DVKVTQSSRYLVKRTGEKVFLECVQDMDHENMFWYRQDPGLGLRLIYFSYDVKMKEKGDIPEGYSVSREKKERFSLILESASTNQTSMYLCASGPTGAGTGELFFGEGSRLTVL.

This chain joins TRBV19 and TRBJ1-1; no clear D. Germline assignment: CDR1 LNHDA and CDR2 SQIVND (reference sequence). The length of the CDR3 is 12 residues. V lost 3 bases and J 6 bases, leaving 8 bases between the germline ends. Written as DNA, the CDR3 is TGTGCCAGTAGTATCCCGGGATCTGAAGCTTTCTTT. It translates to CASSIPGSEAFF.

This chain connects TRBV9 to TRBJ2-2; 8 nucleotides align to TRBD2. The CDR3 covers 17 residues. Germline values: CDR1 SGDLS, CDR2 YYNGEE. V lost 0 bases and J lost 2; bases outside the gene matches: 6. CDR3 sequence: CASSVGGRGGNTGELFF. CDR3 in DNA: TGTGCCAGCAGCGTAGGGGGACGGGGGGGAAACACCGGGGAGCTGTTTTTT.

The DNA of the CDR3 is TGTGCCAGCAGTCCCCGGGACAGGGTCCCCCATGAGCAGTTCTTC. As protein: CASSPRDRVPHEQFF. The V gene is TRBV2, the J gene TRBJ2-1; 9 bases line up with TRBD1. Germline CDR1 and CDR2: SNHLY and FYNNEI. V trimming: 5 bases; J trimming: 8 bases; junction bases outside the gene matches: 10. The CDR3 length is 15 residues. The complete variable domain, with remaining parts taken from reference TRBV2 and TRBJ2-1, reads EPEVTQTPSHQVTQMGQEVILRCVPISNHLYFYWYRQILGQKVEFLVSFYNNEISEKSEIFDDQFSVERPDGSNFTLKIRSTKLEDSAMYFCASSPRDRVPHEQFFGPGTRLTVL.

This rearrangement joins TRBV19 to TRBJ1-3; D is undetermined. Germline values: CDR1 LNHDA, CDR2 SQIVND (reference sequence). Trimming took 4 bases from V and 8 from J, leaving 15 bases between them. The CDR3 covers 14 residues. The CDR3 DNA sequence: TGTGCCAGTAGTAGTCCCTCGGGAATGGACACCATATATTTT. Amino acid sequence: CASSSPSGMDTIYF.

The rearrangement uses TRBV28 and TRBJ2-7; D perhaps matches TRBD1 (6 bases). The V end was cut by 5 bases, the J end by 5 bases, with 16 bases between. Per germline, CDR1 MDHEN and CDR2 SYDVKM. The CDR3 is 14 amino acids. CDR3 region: CASSPNRVLNEQYF. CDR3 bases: TGTGCCAGCAGTCCGAACAGGGTTTTAAACGAGCAGTACTTC.

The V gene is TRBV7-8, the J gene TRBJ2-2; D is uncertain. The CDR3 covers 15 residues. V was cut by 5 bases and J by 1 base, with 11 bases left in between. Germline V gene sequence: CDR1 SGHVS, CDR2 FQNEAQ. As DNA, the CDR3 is TGTGCCAGCAGCCCCGTCCCGGGGAACACCGGGGAGCTGTTTTTT. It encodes CASSPVPGNTGELFF.

Here the CDR3 reads CASSQDSGETEAFF. The DNA for the CDR3 is TGTGCCAGCAGCCAAGATTCGGGGGAGACTGAAGCTTTCTTT. J is TRBJ1-1 and V is TRBV14, with TRBD1 as a possible D gene (5 bases). V gave up 0 bases and J gave up 5 bases, with 10 bases separating them. Germline values: CDR1 SGHDN, CDR2 FVKESK. The CDR3 extends over 14 amino acids.

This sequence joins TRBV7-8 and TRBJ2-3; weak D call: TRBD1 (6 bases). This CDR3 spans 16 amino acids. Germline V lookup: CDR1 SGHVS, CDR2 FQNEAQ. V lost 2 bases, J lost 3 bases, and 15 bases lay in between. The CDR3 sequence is CASSLPTGGETDTQYF. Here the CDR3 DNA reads TGTGCCAGCAGCTTACCGACAGGAGGTGAGACAGATACGCAGTATTTT.

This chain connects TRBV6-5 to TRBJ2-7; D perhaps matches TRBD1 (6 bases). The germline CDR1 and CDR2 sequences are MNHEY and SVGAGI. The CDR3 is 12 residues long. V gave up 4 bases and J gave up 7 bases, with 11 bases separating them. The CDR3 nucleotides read TGTGCCAGCAGTTCAACAGGGCTAGAGCAGTACTTC. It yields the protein CASSSTGLEQYF.